The rows below give T cell receptor beta chains drawn from one sample of a study of neurological immune-mediated disorders. MiXCR was run by TCRdb on the 5' RACE reads, yielding one entry per CDR3 protein. The sample carries some 60,000 distinct CDR3 sequences, roughly 9.7% recorded once. The sample comprised PBMCs. These TCRs come from a man younger than 45 in good health. Both conserved end residues are part of each CDR3. A D gene is named only where the DNA matches it firmly. Some rows have no size entry. The others give once, few or many, or a class for an expanded clone.

>.|TRBV7-2|many|TRBJ2-7
CASSSSFGQVDEQYF
TGTGCCAGCAGCTCTTCATTCGGGCAAGTCGACGAGCAGTACTTC
>.|TRBV5-5|many|TRBJ2-7
CASSKTGNYEQYF
TGTGCCAGCTCCAAAACAGGGAACTACGAGCAGTACTTC
>.|TRBV15|.|TRBJ2-7
CASSSANLGEQYF
TGTGCCTCCAGCAGCGCAAACTTGGGCGAGCAGTACTTC
>.|TRBV28|many|TRBJ1-1
CASLYGQGNTEAFF
TGTGCCAGCCTCTACGGGCAGGGGAACACTGAAGCTTTCTTT
>TRBD2|TRBV5-1|many|TRBJ2-5
CASSLRGTSGQQETQYF
TGCGCCAGCAGCTTGAGGGGGACTAGCGGTCAACAAGAGACCCAGTACTTC
>TRBD2|TRBV18|.|TRBJ2-1
CASSPLGIRVPGLGSGDEQFF
TGTGCCAGCTCACCTCTGGGGATCAGGGTCCCGGGACTAGGGTCCGGGGATGAGCAGTTCTTC
>TRBD2|TRBV7-9|many|TRBJ2-1
CASSSIVAGGSYNEQFF
TGTGCCAGCAGCTCAATTGTAGCGGGAGGATCCTACAATGAGCAGTTCTTC
>.|TRBV12-3/TRBV12-4|.|TRBJ1-4
CASSGREVGSMRTIGKLFF
TGTGCCAGCAGTGGTCGGGAAGTCGGGTCGATGAGGACCATCGGAAAACTGTTTTTT
>.|TRBV18|many|TRBJ2-1
CASSRGGDTYNEQFF
TGTGCCAGCTCCCGGGGTGGGGACACCTACAATGAGCAGTTCTTC
>TRBD2|TRBV5-1|many|TRBJ2-2
CASRSVETSFTGELFF
TGCGCCAGCAGATCGGTCGAGACTAGCTTCACCGGGGAGCTGTTTTTT
>.|TRBV5-1|many|TRBJ2-7
CASSPGGYGDLSEQYF
TGCGCCAGCAGCCCTGGGGGGTACGGAGACCTCTCCGAGCAGTACTTC
>TRBD1|TRBV28|medium-sized|TRBJ1-6
CASSSGTGDNSPLHF
TGTGCCAGCAGTTCAGGGACAGGAGATAATTCACCCCTCCACTTT
>TRBD2|TRBV5-1|many|TRBJ2-7
CASSGLAGTYEQYF
TGCGCCAGCAGCGGGCTAGCGGGCACCTACGAGCAGTACTTC
>.|TRBV5-6|many|TRBJ2-7
CASSLKGAYEQYF
TGTGCCAGCAGCCTCAAGGGGGCCTACGAGCAGTACTTC
>.|TRBV5-1|many|TRBJ2-7
CASSLEGNSLTYEQYF
TGCGCCAGCAGCTTGGAGGGGAACTCCCTTACCTACGAGCAGTACTTC
>.|TRBV5-1|many|TRBJ2-1
CASSPGRGLTYNEQFF
TGCGCCAGCAGCCCGGGGAGGGGGCTTACCTACAATGAGCAGTTCTTC
>TRBD2|TRBV7-8|few|TRBJ2-7
CASSPESGGLYEQYF
TGTGCCAGCAGCCCGGAGAGCGGGGGCCTCTACGAGCAGTACTTC